Listed below are T cell receptor beta chains from one sample, sequenced in a study of CD8 T cells in ankylosing spondylitis. TCRdb analysed the 5' RACE reads with MiXCR anew, one entry per CDR3 protein. There are a few hundred thousand distinct CDR3 sequences in the sample; around 20% occur only once, and 3.5% lies in the top ten. Sequenced: blood, either unsorted or a sorted T cell fraction (not recorded which). The receptors originated from a female donor with ankylosing spondylitis or in good health (not recorded which). CDR3s include the opening cysteine and the closing phenylalanine or tryptophan.

>TRBV7-3|16
CASSLTGSLNPDTQYF
>TRBV7-2|14
CASSEAKNTGELFF
>TRBV4-2|13
CASSQSVQGTRFF
>TRBV19|14
CASSIGGRWNEQFF
>TRBV20-1|15
CSARDGGRQGYEQYF
>TRBV3-1|16
CASSPGWGAQNTEAFF
>TRBV12-3/TRBV12-4|12
CATGRPGGPQHF
>TRBV4-3|16
CASSPVRTSGSYEQFF
>TRBV6-2/TRBV6-3|14
CASTLQGWNTEAFF
>TRBV6-5|18
CASSYSIWGGSYNSPLHF
>TRBV5-1|15
CASSYGVTGANVLTF
>TRBV6-1|14
CASSLLPLTETQYF
>TRBV20-1|13
CSARERGTDTQYF
>TRBV7-2|14
CDSSLRGLSYEQYF
>TRBV12-3/TRBV12-4|12
CASSPLREGQFF
>TRBV12-5|16
CASGLIPGRNTGELFF
>TRBV20-1|17
CSATKGGGGPGYNEQFF
>TRBV11-2|12
CASSLRELTQYF